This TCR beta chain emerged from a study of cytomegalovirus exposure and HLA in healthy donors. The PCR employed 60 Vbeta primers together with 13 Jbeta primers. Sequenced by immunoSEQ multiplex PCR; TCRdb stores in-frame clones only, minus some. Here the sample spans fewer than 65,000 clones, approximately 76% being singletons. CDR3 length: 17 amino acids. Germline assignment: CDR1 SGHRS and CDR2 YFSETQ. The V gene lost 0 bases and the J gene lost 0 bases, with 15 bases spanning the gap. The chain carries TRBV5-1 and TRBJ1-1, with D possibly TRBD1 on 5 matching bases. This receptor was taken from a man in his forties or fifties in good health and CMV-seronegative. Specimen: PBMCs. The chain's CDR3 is CASSLAGLVDMNTEAFF. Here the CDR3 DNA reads TGCGCCAGCAGCTTGGCAGGGCTCGTCGACATGAACACTGAAGCTTTCTTT. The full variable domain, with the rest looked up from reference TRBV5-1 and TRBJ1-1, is KAGVTQTPRYLIKTRGQQVTLSCSPISGHRSVSWYQQTPGQGLQFLFEYFSETQRNKGNFPGRFSGRQFSNSRSEMNVSTLELGDSALYLCASSLAGLVDMNTEAFFGQGTRLTVV.